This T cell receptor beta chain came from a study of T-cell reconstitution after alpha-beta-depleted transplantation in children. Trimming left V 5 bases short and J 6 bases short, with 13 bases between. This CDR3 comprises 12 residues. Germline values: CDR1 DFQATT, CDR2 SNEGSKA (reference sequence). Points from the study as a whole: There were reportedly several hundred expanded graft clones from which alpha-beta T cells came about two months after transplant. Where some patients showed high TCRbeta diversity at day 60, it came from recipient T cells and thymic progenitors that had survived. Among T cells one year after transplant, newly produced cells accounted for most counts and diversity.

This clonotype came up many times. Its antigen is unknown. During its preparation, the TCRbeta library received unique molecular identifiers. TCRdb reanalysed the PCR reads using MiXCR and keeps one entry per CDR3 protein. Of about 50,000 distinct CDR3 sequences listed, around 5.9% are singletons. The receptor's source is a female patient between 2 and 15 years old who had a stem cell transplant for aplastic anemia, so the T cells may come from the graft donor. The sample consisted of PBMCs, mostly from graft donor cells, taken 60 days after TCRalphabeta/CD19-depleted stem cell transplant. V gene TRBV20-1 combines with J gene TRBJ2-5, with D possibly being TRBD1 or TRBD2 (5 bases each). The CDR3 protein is CSAPGRGKTQYF. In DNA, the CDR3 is TGCAGTGCTCCGGGGCGCGGAAAGACCCAGTACTTC.